This record concerns one T cell receptor beta chain sequence. Its specificity is unknown. These data come from a study of post-analysis software for immune sequencing data. Researchers reported that TCR beta cDNA libraries carried unique molecular identifiers. TCRdb called the PCR reads again in MiXCR, with one record for every CDR3 protein. The sample holds fewer than 850,000 distinct CDR3 sequences, 46% seen once. Study-level results: Batch-matched samples strongly co-clustered by F measure.

This clonotype originated in a girl aged 10 to 17 with multiple sclerosis. The sample consisted of blood.

The CDR3: CASSLGQAKNIQYF. CDR3 nucleotide sequence: TGTGCCAGCAGCTTGGGACAAGCCAAAAACATTCAGTACTTC. This sequence joins TRBV7-2 and TRBJ2-4; perhaps TRBD1 as D (6 bases). Germline values: CDR1 SGHTA, CDR2 FQGNSA. The CDR3 loop spans 14 amino acids. The ends were cut back, 3 bases at V and 0 bases at J, with 6 bases in the middle.